Shown below are 22 T cell receptor beta chains from a single sample sequenced in a study of OX40 agonist ivuxolimab in advanced cancers. The assay was immunoSEQ multiplex PCR, and TCRdb's table has in-frame clones only and misses some. This sample has tens of thousands of clones; under 95% occur once, and the top ten carry approximately 2.4%. The specimen was CD4+ or CD8+ T cells sorted from blood, collected in a trial of the OX40 agonist ivuxolimab. All receptors derive from an adult with an advanced solid tumor such as melanoma, head and neck, liver or kidney cancer.

The chain links TRBV6-5 to TRBJ2-7, with 11 bases that match TRBD2. The CDR3 has 15 amino acids. Looked up from germline, CDR1 is MNHEY and CDR2 is SVGAGI. The V and J ends lost 2 bases and 3 bases, in that order; junction bases with no gene match: 3. The chain's CDR3 is CASSYPGTSGYEQYF. DNA for the CDR3: TGTGCCAGCAGTTACCCTGGGACTAGCGGCTACGAGCAGTACTTC.

The rearrangement joins TRBV27 to TRBJ2-7; TRBD2 agrees at 7 bases. Trimming cost V 5 bases and J 1 base; bases outside gene matches: 8. Germline loops: CDR1 MNHEY, CDR2 SMNVEV (reference sequence). The CDR3 extends over 15 amino acids. The CDR3 DNA reads TGTGCCAGCAGTACCCAGCGGGACCTGTCCTACGAGCAGTACTTC. It specifies CASSTQRDLSYEQYF.

The rearrangement links TRBV10-3 to TRBJ2-7; D is ambiguous. CDR1 is ENHRY, CDR2 SYGVKD, per germline. This CDR3 contains 17 residues. Trimming cost V 4 bases and J 1 base, with 20 bases left between them. The CDR3 loop is CAISGPDSTNPSYEQYF. The CDR3 DNA follows: TGTGCCATCAGTGGCCCAGATTCTACCAACCCTTCCTACGAGCAGTACTTC.

This sequence joins TRBV6-5 and TRBJ2-5; 10 nucleotides match TRBD2. The CDR3 totals 15 residues. V shed 3 bases and J 2 bases; nucleotides not matched to a gene: 3. Germline CDR1 is MNHEY and CDR2 is SVGAGI. The CDR3 region has the DNA TGTGCCAGCAGTTATTCTAGCGGGAGTCAAGAGACCCAGTACTTC. Translating it yields CASSYSSGSQETQYF.

CDR3: CASSRDVGSLHEQYF. The CDR3, as DNA: TGCGCCAGCAGCCGGGACGTGGGATCCCTCCACGAGCAGTACTTC. The V gene is TRBV5-1, the J gene TRBJ2-7; either TRBD1 or TRBD2 may fit D (5 bases each). V was cut by 4 bases and J by 5 bases, with 19 bases left in between. This CDR3 is 15 amino acids long. CDR1 and CDR2 (germline): SGHRS, YFSETQ. The full variable domain, completed using reference TRBV5-1 and TRBJ2-7, is KAGVTQTPRYLIKTRGQQVTLSCSPISGHRSVSWYQQTPGQGLQFLFEYFSETQRNKGNFPGRFSGRQFSNSRSEMNVSTLELGDSALYLCASSRDVGSLHEQYFGPGTRLTVT.

The chain carries TRBV6-1 and TRBJ2-5; no clear D. The J call may be wrong; the DNA end is better matched by TRBJ2-7. In germline, CDR1 is MNHNS, CDR2 SASEGT. This CDR3 region has 12 residues. The DNA of the CDR3 is TGTGCCAGCAGTGAAGTAGACTACGAGCAGTACTTC. It specifies CASSEVDYEQYF.

The CDR3 sequence: CASSLNLGGENYGYTF. The CDR3 coding sequence is TGTGCCAGCAGTCTCAACCTCGGGGGAGAAAACTATGGCTACACCTTC. The V gene is TRBV6-6, the J gene TRBJ1-2, with D perhaps matching TRBD1 (5 bases). In germline, CDR1 is MNHNY, CDR2 SVGAGI (reference sequence). V shed 5 bases and J shed 2 bases, with 18 bases lying between them. The CDR3 length is 16 residues.

The chain links TRBV11-2 to TRBJ2-6, with D perhaps matching TRBD1 (5 bases). CDR3 size: 19 residues. V dropped 2 bases and J dropped 1 base, with 18 bases sitting between them. CDR1 SGHAT and CDR2 FQNNGV come from the germline V gene. The CDR3, as DNA: TGTGCCAGCAGCTTATGGTTCAGGGAAAGTAGTTCTGGGGCCAACGTCCTGACTTTC. It encodes CASSLWFRESSSGANVLTF.

The chain links TRBV9 to TRBJ2-2, with D maybe TRBD1 (7 bases). The CDR3 spans 16 residues. The germline gives CDR1 SGDLS, CDR2 YYNGEE. Trimming cost V 0 bases and J 7 bases, with 16 bases left between them. CDR3 bases: TGTGCCAGCAGCGTAGAGGCAGGGGGGAGTGGCGGGGAGCTGTTTTTT. Protein product: CASSVEAGGSGGELFF.

The genes are TRBV5-6 and TRBJ2-2; no firm D call. Germline V lookup: CDR1 SGHDT, CDR2 YYEEEE. This CDR3 region has 12 residues. Trimming stripped 7 bases from V and 6 bases from J, with 10 bases between. The CDR3 reads CASRYEPGELFF. As DNA, the CDR3 is TGTGCCAGCCGATATGAACCCGGGGAGCTGTTTTTT.

The chain has TRBV13 and TRBJ1-2; D might be TRBD1 (5 bases). V dropped 5 bases and J dropped 5 bases, with 18 bases sitting between them. This CDR3 contains 15 residues. The germline V gene has CDR1 PRHDT and CDR2 FYEKMQ (reference sequence). The CDR3 sequence: CASSGHSLSGYGYTF. As DNA, the CDR3 is TGTGCCAGCAGCGGACATTCATTATCTGGGTATGGCTACACCTTC. The entire variable domain, with the rest obtained from reference TRBV13 and TRBJ1-2, is as follows: AAGVIQSPRHLIKEKRETATLKCYPIPRHDTVYWYQQGPGQDPQFLISFYEKMQSDKGSIPDRFSAQQFSDYHSELNMSSLELGDSALYFCASSGHSLSGYGYTFGSGTRLTVV.

V is TRBV4-3 and J is TRBJ1-2, with TRBD1 identical over 11 bases. Germline V CDR1 and CDR2: LGHNA, YSLEER. CDR3 size: 18 residues. The trim removed 0 bases at V and 4 bases at J, leaving 10 bases unmatched. Written as DNA, the CDR3 is TGCGCCAGCAGCCAAGACCGAGGACAGGGGGCAGGGATCTATGGCTACACCTTC. This encodes CASSQDRGQGAGIYGYTF.

The V and J genes are TRBV2 and TRBJ2-7; no definite D call. The CDR3 has 11 amino acids. V lost 3 bases and J 6 bases, leaving 6 bases between the germline ends. The germline CDR1 and CDR2 sequences are SNHLY and FYNNEI. Here the CDR3 reads CASSDGGEQYF. DNA of the CDR3: TGTGCCAGCAGTGACGGTGGCGAGCAGTACTTC. The full variable domain, rest sourced from reference TRBV2 and TRBJ2-7, is EPEVTQTPSHQVTQMGQEVILRCVPISNHLYFYWYRQILGQKVEFLVSFYNNEISEKSEIFDDQFSVERPDGSNFTLKIRSTKLEDSAMYFCASSDGGEQYFGPGTRLTVT.

This clone was seen a handful of times. The chain employs TRBV19 and TRBJ1-1, with 7 bases lining up with TRBD1. Per germline, CDR1 LNHDA and CDR2 SQIVND (reference sequence). Losses at the gene ends were 8 bases for V and 0 bases for J; bases not matched to a gene: 9. The CDR3 runs 15 residues. DNA of the CDR3: TGTGCCAGTCTGCCATCACAGGGGATGAACACTGAAGCTTTCTTT. This encodes CASLPSQGMNTEAFF.

V gene TRBV27 combines with J gene TRBJ2-7; tentatively, D is TRBD2 (7 bases). CDR1 is MNHEY, CDR2 SMNVEV, per germline (reference sequence). The CDR3 extends over 16 amino acids. V was trimmed by 5 bases and J by 0 bases, leaving 17 bases between them. The CDR3 DNA reads as TGTGCCAGCAGTCAAAACGGGGGGCGGACCTCCTACGAGCAGTACTTC. Encoded protein: CASSQNGGRTSYEQYF.

The chain links TRBV14 to TRBJ2-5; tentatively, D is TRBD1 or TRBD2 (5 bases each). Germline V gene lookup returns CDR1 SGHDN and CDR2 FVKESK. The ends were cut back, 0 bases at V and 3 bases at J, with 23 bases in the middle. The CDR3 runs to 19 residues. In nucleotides, the CDR3 is TGTGCCAGCAGCCAAGACCCGAGTTCGTTCGAGGGGTGGGAAGAGACCCAGTACTTC. Translation: CASSQDPSSFEGWEETQYF.

The rearrangement uses TRBV6-6 and TRBJ1-2; D is unresolved. V shed 5 bases and J shed 5 bases, with 12 bases lying between them. Looked up from germline, CDR1 is MNHNY and CDR2 is SVGAGI (reference sequence). The CDR3 spans 13 residues. The CDR3 DNA reads TGTGCCAGCAGTCCCATCGGACGTTATGGCTACACCTTC. Protein: CASSPIGRYGYTF.

The gene calls are TRBV21-1 and TRBJ2-7; the DNA was not used to check the table's D call, TRBD1. TRBV21-1 is a pseudogene locus. The CDR3 length is 18 residues. The CDR3 protein is CASSKFLNPGQGHLEQYF. CDR3 bases: TGTGCCAGCAGCAAATTCTTAAACCCGGGACAGGGTCATTTGGAGCAGTACTTC.

V usage is TRBV13 and J usage is TRBJ2-2; D may be TRBD1 or TRBD2 (6 bases each). This CDR3 spans 16 amino acids. V gave up 1 base and J gave up 3 bases, with 12 bases separating them. Germline CDR1 PRHDT, CDR2 FYEKMQ (reference sequence). The CDR3 is CASSLAGGAYTGELFF. Written as DNA, the CDR3 is TGTGCCAGCAGCTTAGCCGGGGGCGCATACACCGGGGAGCTGTTTTTT.

The V call is TRBV7-6, the J call TRBJ1-5; 9 bases agree with TRBD1. The CDR3 has 14 amino acids. Germline V lookup: CDR1 SGHVS, CDR2 FNYEAQ. V dropped 5 bases and J dropped 4; count of bases not matched to a gene: 3. CDR3 sequence: CASSDGTGNQPQHF. The CDR3 DNA reads as TGTGCCAGCAGCGATGGGACAGGGAATCAGCCCCAGCATTTT. The whole variable domain, filled in from reference TRBV7-6 and TRBJ1-5, reads GAGVSQSPRYKVTKRGQDVALRCDPISGHVSLYWYRQALGQGPEFLTYFNYEAQQDKSGLPNDRFSAERPEGSISTLTIQRTEQRDSAMYRCASSDGTGNQPQHFGDGTRLSIL.

Here the CDR3 reads CASSLITDKNTEAFF. CDR3 in DNA: TGTGCCAGCAGCTTAATAACCGACAAGAACACTGAAGCTTTCTTT. This chain connects TRBV13 to TRBJ1-1; no clear D. V lost 2 bases and J 1 base, leaving 11 bases between the germline ends. The germline V gene encodes CDR1 PRHDT and CDR2 FYEKMQ (reference sequence). The CDR3 sequence is 15 residues long. The variable domain in full, with the rest retrieved from reference TRBV13 and TRBJ1-1, is AAGVIQSPRHLIKEKRETATLKCYPIPRHDTVYWYQQGPGQDPQFLISFYEKMQSDKGSIPDRFSAQQFSDYHSELNMSSLELGDSALYFCASSLITDKNTEAFFGQGTRLTVV.

On this clone itself: As the CDR3 is not closed by the conserved phenylalanine or tryptophan, this likely results from a read error. It is unclear where the CDR3 begins or ends on the DNA, so no DNA is shown, and the CDR3 is as TCRdb lists it. V and J are TRBV6-1 and TRBJ1-2. The CDR3 is 10 amino acids long, termini counted. From germline, CDR1 is MNHNS and CDR2 SASEGT. CDR3 protein: CASSATGPEH.